Below are 8 T cell receptor beta chains sequenced from a single sample in a study of shared clonotypes between healthy human individuals. Sequencing used immunoSEQ multiplex PCR; TCRdb keeps in-frame clones, though not all of them. There are a few million clones in the sample; around 95% occur only once, and around 0.13% lies in the top ten. Input material: naive CD4+ T cells sorted from blood. Subset specified: CD45RA+ positively selected. These receptors were taken from a man aged 18 to 29 in good health.

V usage is TRBV5-6 and J usage is TRBJ1-6; 10 nucleotides agree with TRBD1. The germline V gene has CDR1 SGHDT and CDR2 YYEEEE. This CDR3 contains 16 residues. V trimming: 4 bases; J trimming: 11 bases; junction bases outside the gene matches: 12. The CDR3 DNA reads as TGTGCCAGCAGCCTAGCTACCCCGGGACAGGGGACACCCCTCCACTTT. Protein sequence: CASSLATPGQGTPLHF.

V is TRBV11-2 and J is TRBJ1-5; maybe TRBD1 (5 bases). The CDR3 length is 15 residues. Trimming took 0 bases from V and 3 from J, leaving 9 bases between them. CDR1 SGHAT and CDR2 FQNNGV come from the germline V gene. The CDR3 loop is CASSLDGTANQPQHF. In DNA, the CDR3 is TGTGCCAGCAGCTTAGATGGGACCGCCAATCAGCCCCAGCATTTT. Drawing the rest from reference TRBV11-2 and TRBJ1-5, the complete variable domain is EAGVAQSPRYKIIEKRQSVAFWCNPISGHATLYWYQQILGQGPKLLIQFQNNGVVDDSQLPKDRFSAERLKGVDSTLKIQPAKLEDSAVYLCASSLDGTANQPQHFGDGTRLSIL.

Worth noting for this clone: Within the sample, other DNA sequences also encode this same CDR3. The chain recombines TRBV7-9 with TRBJ2-5; a possible D gene is TRBD1 (6 bases). Germline V gene lookup returns CDR1 SEHNR and CDR2 FQNEAQ (reference sequence). The V end lost 6 bases, the J end lost 5 bases, and 13 bases lay between the germline ends. The CDR3 contains 13 residues. CDR3 protein: CASSLAGVETQYF. The CDR3, as DNA: TGTGCCAGCAGTCTAGCAGGGGTCGAGACCCAGTACTTC.

J is TRBJ1-2 and V is TRBV11-2; TRBD1 might be the D (6 bases). This CDR3 has 14 residues. V lost 1 base and J 6 bases, leaving 12 bases between the germline ends. Looked up from germline, CDR1 is SGHAT and CDR2 is FQNNGV. As DNA, the CDR3 is TGTGCCAGCAGCTTAGTGGGGGCAGGGAATGGCTACACCTTC. Residues: CASSLVGAGNGYTF.

The gene calls are TRBV5-1 and TRBJ2-5; 11 bases match TRBD1. The V segment lost 6 bases and the J segment 5 bases; nucleotides outside the gene matches: 12. Per the germline V gene, CDR1 is SGHRS and CDR2 is YFSETQ. The CDR3 totals 16 residues. Here the CDR3 reads CASKSRTGGRYETQYF. As DNA, the CDR3 is TGCGCCAGCAAATCGAGGACAGGGGGCAGGTACGAGACCCAGTACTTC.

V is TRBV6-1 and J is TRBJ2-2, with 9 nucleotides matching TRBD1. The V segment lost 4 bases and the J segment 1 base; nucleotides outside the gene matches: 4. There are 16 residues in the CDR3. The V gene's germline CDR1 is MNHNS and CDR2 SASEGT. CDR3 DNA: TGTGCCAGCAGTGGTAGACAGGGGGGGAACACCGGGGAGCTGTTTTTT. This sequence encodes CASSGRQGGNTGELFF.

The chain carries TRBV11-2 and TRBJ1-6, with a weak D call TRBD1 (5 bases). Germline V gene sequence: CDR1 SGHAT, CDR2 FQNNGV. The CDR3 extends over 16 amino acids. The V end was cut by 3 bases, the J end by 0 bases, with 9 bases between. The CDR3 region is CASSFSGSSYNSPLHF. DNA for the CDR3: TGTGCCAGCAGCTTCTCAGGGAGCTCCTATAATTCACCCCTCCACTTT.

The chain uses TRBV10-1 and TRBJ2-3; D is uncertain. V lost 6 bases to trimming and J lost 0 bases, with 13 bases between them. This CDR3 has 15 amino acids. Germline values: CDR1 WNHNN, CDR2 SYGVQD (reference sequence). CDR3 in DNA: TGCGCCAGCAGCGAGGCATTGACTAGCACAGATACGCAGTATTTT. Translation gives CASSEALTSTDTQYF.